This entry is about one T cell receptor (beta chain). Trimming cost V 6 bases and J 2 bases, with 10 bases left between them. Germline CDR1 and CDR2: MGHRA and YSYEKL. CDR3 length: 13 amino acids. Here immunoSEQ multiplex PCR was the method, and the copy in TCRdb shows in-frame clones only, minus some. The table shows around 130,000 clones, with 88% occurring only once. This record comes from a study of control samples from healthy donors and cancer patients. This clonotype originated in a man aged 45-65 years in good health. Sequenced: blood. V and J are TRBV4-1 and TRBJ1-2; tentatively, D is TRBD1 (5 bases). The CDR3: CASSKGLNYGYTF. CDR3 DNA sequence: TGCGCCAGCAGTAAGGGACTCAACTATGGCTACACCTTC.